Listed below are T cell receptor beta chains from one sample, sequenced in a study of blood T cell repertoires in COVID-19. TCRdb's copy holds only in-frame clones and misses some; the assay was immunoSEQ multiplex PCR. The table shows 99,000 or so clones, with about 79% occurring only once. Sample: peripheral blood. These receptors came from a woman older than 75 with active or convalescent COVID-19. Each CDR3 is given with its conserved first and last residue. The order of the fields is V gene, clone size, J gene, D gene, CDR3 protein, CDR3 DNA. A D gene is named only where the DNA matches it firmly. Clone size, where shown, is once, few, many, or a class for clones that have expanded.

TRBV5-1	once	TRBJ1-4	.	CASSLGQSLGEKLFF	TGCGCCAGCAGCTTGGGACAGTCCCTCGGGGAAAAACTGTTTTTT
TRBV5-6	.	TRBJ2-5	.	CASSLVAVQETQYF	TGTGCCAGCAGCTTGGTGGCAGTACAAGAGACCCAGTACTTC
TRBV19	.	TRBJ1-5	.	CASTTPGVHQPQHF	TGTGCCAGTACCACCCCCGGGGTCCATCAGCCCCAGCATTTT
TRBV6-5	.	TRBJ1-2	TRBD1	CASRTSGTGYRGYTF	TGTGCCAGCAGGACTTCCGGGACAGGGTATCGCGGCTACACCTTC
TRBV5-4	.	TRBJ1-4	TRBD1	CASSLSGGQEKLFF	TGTGCCAGCAGCTTGTCAGGGGGCCAGGAAAAACTGTTTTTT
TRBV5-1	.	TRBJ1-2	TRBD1	CASSPRDRGTNYGYTF	TGCGCCAGCAGCCCCCGGGACAGGGGAACTAACTATGGCTACACCTTC
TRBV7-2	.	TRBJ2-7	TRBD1	CASSPRQGAYEQYF	TGTGCCAGCAGCCCCAGACAGGGGGCATACGAGCAGTACTTC
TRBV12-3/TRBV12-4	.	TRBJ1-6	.	CASSLFQGPLHF	TGTGCCAGCAGTTTGTTTCAGGGACCCCTCCACTTT
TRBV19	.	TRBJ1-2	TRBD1	CASTATGGHYGYTF	TGTGCCAGTACGGCGACAGGGGGGCACTATGGCTACACCTTC
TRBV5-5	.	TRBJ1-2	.	CASSLAGWGYGYTF	TGTGCCAGCAGCCTTGCGGGGTGGGGGTATGGCTACACCTTC
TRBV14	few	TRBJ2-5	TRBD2	CASSQGLAGGPISQETQYF	TGTGCCAGCAGCCAAGGACTAGCGGGAGGGCCAATCTCGCAAGAGACCCAGTACTTC
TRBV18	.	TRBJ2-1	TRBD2	CASSPPELAGGPSGEQFF	TGTGCCAGCTCACCACCGGAATTGGCGGGAGGGCCGAGCGGTGAGCAGTTCTTC
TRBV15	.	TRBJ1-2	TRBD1	CATSRVGQGLNYTF	TGTGCCACCAGCAGAGTTGGACAGGGTCTCAACTACACCTTC
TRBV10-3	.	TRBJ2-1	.	CAISGQSAYNEQFF	TGTGCCATCAGTGGACAGTCGGCCTACAATGAGCAGTTCTTC
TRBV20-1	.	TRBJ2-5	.	CSASWAGEETQYF	TGCAGTGCTAGTTGGGCAGGGGAAGAGACCCAGTACTTC
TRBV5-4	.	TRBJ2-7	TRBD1	CASSGTGGEQYF	TGTGCCAGCAGCGGGACAGGTGGCGAGCAGTACTTC
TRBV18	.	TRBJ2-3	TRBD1	CASSPPWTGDTDTQYF	TGTGCCAGCTCACCACCATGGACAGGGGACACAGATACGCAGTATTTT
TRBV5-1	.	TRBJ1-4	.	CASQGNEKLFF	TGCGCCAGCCAGGGTAATGAAAAACTGTTTTTT
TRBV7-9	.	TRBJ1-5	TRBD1	CASSPDRGRNQPQHF	TGTGCCAGCAGCCCGGACAGGGGGAGGAATCAGCCCCAGCATTTT
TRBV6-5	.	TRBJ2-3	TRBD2	CASSRRGVSDTQYF	TGTGCCAGCAGCAGGCGGGGGGTATCAGATACGCAGTATTTT
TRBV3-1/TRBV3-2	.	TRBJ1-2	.	CASTKGREYGYTF	TGTGCCAGCACAAAAGGACGGGAATATGGCTACACCTTC
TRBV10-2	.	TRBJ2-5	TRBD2	CASSEPTQLAAQETQYF	TGCGCCAGCAGTGAGCCGACCCAGCTAGCGGCGCAAGAGACCCAGTACTTC
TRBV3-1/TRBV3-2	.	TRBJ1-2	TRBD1	CASSRAGGDYGYTF	TGTGCCAGCAGCCGCGCAGGGGGCGACTATGGCTACACCTTC
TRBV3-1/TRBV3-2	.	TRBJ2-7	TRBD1	CASSQGTGGAYEQYF	TGTGCCAGCAGCCAAGGGACAGGTGGGGCCTACGAGCAGTACTTC
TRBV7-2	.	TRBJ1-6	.	CASSPGISSPLHF	TGTGCCAGCAGCCCAGGGATCTCCTCACCCCTCCACTTT
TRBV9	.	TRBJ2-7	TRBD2	CASSVGGLVSEQYF	TGTGCCAGCAGCGTGGGAGGACTAGTTTCCGAGCAGTACTTC
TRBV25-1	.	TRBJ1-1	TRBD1	CASVDRGNTEAFF	TGTGCCAGCGTCGACAGGGGTAACACTGAAGCTTTCTTT
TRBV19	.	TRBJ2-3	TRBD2	CASSMSRAGGKQYF	TGTGCCAGTAGTATGAGTCGAGCGGGGGGGAAGCAGTATTTT
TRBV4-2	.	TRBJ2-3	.	CASSKKDSMSTDTQYF	TGTGCCAGCAGCAAAAAAGACAGCATGTCCACAGATACGCAGTATTTT
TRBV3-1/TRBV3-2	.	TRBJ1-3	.	CASSPTSGNTIYF	TGTGCCAGCAGCCCTACTTCTGGAAACACCATATATTTT
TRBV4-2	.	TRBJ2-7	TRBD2	CASSQDGLAGGEHFYEQYF	TGTGCCAGCAGCCAAGATGGGCTAGCGGGGGGCGAACACTTCTACGAGCAGTACTTC
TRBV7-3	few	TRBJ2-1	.	CASSSPGVNEQFF	TGTGCCAGCAGCTCTCCAGGGGTCAATGAGCAGTTCTTC
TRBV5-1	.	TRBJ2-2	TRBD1	CASSPTGQTNTGELFF	TGCGCCAGCAGCCCGACAGGGCAGACGAACACCGGGGAGCTGTTTTTT
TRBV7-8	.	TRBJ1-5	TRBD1	CASSAGQGENQPQHF	TGTGCCAGCAGCGCGGGACAGGGAGAAAATCAGCCCCAGCATTTT
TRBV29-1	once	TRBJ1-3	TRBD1	CSVGTGGNTIYF	TGCAGCGTCGGGACAGGGGGAAACACCATATATTTT
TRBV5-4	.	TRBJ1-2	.	CASSSDVGADNF	TGTGCCAGCAGCTCTGATGTAGGGGCGGACAACTTC
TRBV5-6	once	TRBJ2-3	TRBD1	CASSLGTGRSTDTQYF	TGTGCCAGCAGCTTGGGGACAGGGAGGAGTACAGATACGCAGTATTTT
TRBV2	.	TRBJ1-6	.	CASSPDSGTPNSPLHF	TGTGCCAGCAGTCCTGACAGCGGGACTCCTAATTCACCCCTCCACTTT
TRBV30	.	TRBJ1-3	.	CAWRAGREAGNTIYF	TGTGCCTGGAGGGCAGGGAGGGAAGCTGGAAACACCATATATTTT
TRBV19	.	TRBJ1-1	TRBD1	CASSDPPQGKAFF	TGTGCCAGTAGTGACCCCCCACAGGGGAAAGCTTTCTTT
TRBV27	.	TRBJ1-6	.	CASKFGLNRANSPLHF	TGTGCCAGCAAATTCGGACTGAACAGGGCTAATTCACCCCTCCACTTT
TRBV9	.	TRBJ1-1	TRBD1	CASSVDPQGAAEAFF	TGTGCCAGCAGCGTAGACCCCCAGGGGGCCGCTGAAGCTTTCTTT
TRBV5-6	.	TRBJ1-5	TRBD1	CANSVAGGIPQHF	TGTGCCAACAGCGTGGCAGGGGGGATCCCCCAGCATTTT
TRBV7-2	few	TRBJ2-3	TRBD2	CASSLGGLAGGYTDTQYF	TGTGCCAGCAGCTTAGGGGGACTAGCGGGGGGTTACACAGATACGCAGTATTTT
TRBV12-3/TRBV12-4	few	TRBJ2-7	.	CASSLTGTYEQYF	TGTGCCAGCAGTTTGACAGGAACCTACGAGCAGTACTTC
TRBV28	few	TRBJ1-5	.	CASKKGVSNQPQHF	TGTGCCAGCAAGAAAGGGGTCAGCAATCAGCCCCAGCATTTT
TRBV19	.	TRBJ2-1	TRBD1	CASSIPGGRYNEQFF	TGTGCCAGTAGTATTCCAGGGGGTAGATACAATGAGCAGTTCTTC
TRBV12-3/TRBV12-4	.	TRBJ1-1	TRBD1	CASSRTGTEAFF	TGTGCCAGCAGCCGGACAGGCACTGAAGCTTTCTTT
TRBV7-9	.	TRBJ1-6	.	CASGLEQKNSPLHF	TGTGCCAGCGGACTGGAACAGAAAAATTCACCCCTCCACTTT
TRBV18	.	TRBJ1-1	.	CASSPDRAGEGTEAFF	TGTGCCAGCTCACCAGATCGTGCGGGGGAGGGGACTGAAGCTTTCTTT
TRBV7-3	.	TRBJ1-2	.	CASSLTGPQDNYGYTF	TGTGCCAGCAGCTTAACGGGGCCCCAGGATAACTATGGCTACACCTTC
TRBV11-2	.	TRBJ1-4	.	CASSPNQGYNEKLFF	TGTGCCAGCAGCCCAAACCAGGGCTATAATGAAAAACTGTTTTTT
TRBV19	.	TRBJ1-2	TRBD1	CASSIGGQEYYGYTF	TGTGCCAGTAGTATAGGCGGACAGGAATACTATGGCTACACCTTC